Shown below are 29 T cell receptor beta chains from a single sample sequenced in a study of T cell repertoires in cytomegalovirus infection. MiXCR, applied by TCRdb to the reads, yields one record per CDR3 protein. The sample lists around 500,000 distinct CDR3 sequences, roughly 43% occurring once. No antigen has been identified for these receptors. The specimen comprised cultured PBMCs, sampled from culture after CMV antigen stimulation. These receptors were obtained from a human donor in good health (CMV status not recorded). Some clones in this sample may be carry-over from other donors' samples.

This clonotype was seen many times. This sequence joins TRBV7-2 and TRBJ2-1, with 7 bases matching TRBD1. The CDR3 runs to 15 residues. V gave up 5 bases and J gave up 0 bases; unmatched junction bases: 4. CDR1 is SGHTA and CDR2 is FQGNSA in the germline V gene. CDR3 sequence: CASSPQGSSYNEQFF. DNA for the CDR3: TGTGCCAGCAGCCCACAGGGGAGCTCCTACAATGAGCAGTTCTTC.

This chain connects TRBV6-1 to TRBJ1-4; 7 nucleotides align to TRBD1. Germline loops: CDR1 MNHNS, CDR2 SASEGT. Unmatched junction bases numbered 5, after V lost 6 bases and J lost 7 bases. This CDR3 contains 13 residues. As DNA, the CDR3 is TGTGCCAGCAGGACAGGGAAGGCTGAAAAACTGTTTTTT. Translating gives CASRTGKAEKLFF.

V is TRBV7-4 and J is TRBJ1-2; the match to TRBD1 covers 10 bases. The CDR3 sequence is 14 residues long. In germline, CDR1 is SGHVT, CDR2 SQSDAQ. V was pared by 5 bases and J by 7 bases, with 7 bases of the junction left unmatched. The CDR3: CASSHGQGVVGYTF. CDR3 sequence (DNA): TGTGCCAGCAGCCACGGACAGGGGGTCGTTGGCTACACCTTC.

The chain links TRBV5-4 to TRBJ2-7; D gene uncertain. V was pared by 4 bases and J by 6 bases, with 14 bases between. Germline V CDR1 and CDR2: SGHNT, YYREEE (reference sequence). CDR3 length: 13 residues. DNA of the CDR3: TGTGCCAGCAGCCCTGGGTCTGGGTTCGAGCAGTACTTC. Amino acid sequence: CASSPGSGFEQYF.

The table lists this clonotype with a few counts. The chain is built from TRBV24-1 and TRBJ2-5; TRBD1 agrees at 7 bases. Germline lookup yields CDR1 KGHDR and CDR2 SFDVKD. This CDR3 has 16 amino acids. Trimming at V came to 2 bases and at J to 5 bases, leaving 10 bases not matched to a gene. The CDR3 DNA sequence: TGTGCCACCAGTGATTCAGTACTAGGGGGCGGGGAGACCCAGTACTTC. This codes for CATSDSVLGGGETQYF.

V is TRBV11-2 and J is TRBJ2-1; 7 bases align to TRBD2. V shed 7 bases, J shed 3 bases, and the junction held 18 bases outside the gene matches. Germline values: CDR1 SGHAT, CDR2 FQNNGV. The length of the CDR3 is 18 residues. The CDR3 loop reads CASTNGLRRGFLYNEQFF. CDR3 bases: TGTGCCAGCACCAACGGTCTCCGGCGGGGGTTTCTCTACAATGAGCAGTTCTTC.

The table lists this clonotype with a few counts. The chain links TRBV20-1 to TRBJ2-2; D is possibly TRBD1 (5 bases). The CDR3 extends over 14 amino acids. The V and J ends lost 1 base and 2 bases respectively, with 8 bases between them. Germline V gives CDR1 DFQATT, CDR2 SNEGSKA (reference sequence). The CDR3 loop reads CSARGQGNTGELFF. CDR3 bases: TGCAGTGCTAGAGGGCAGGGTAACACCGGGGAGCTGTTTTTT.

J is TRBJ2-2 and V is TRBV14, with D unclear. The V and J ends lost 2 bases and 5 bases respectively, with 15 bases between them. CDR3 size: 16 residues. Germline assignment: CDR1 SGHDN and CDR2 FVKESK. The CDR3 is CASSQIGLSRTGELFF. The CDR3 DNA sequence: TGTGCCAGCAGCCAAATTGGGCTATCGAGAACCGGGGAGCTGTTTTTT.

Many counts were recorded for this clonotype. The J gene is TRBJ2-7, the V gene TRBV6-1; D may match TRBD1 or TRBD2 (6 bases each). In germline, CDR1 is MNHNS, CDR2 SASEGT. The germline V and J ends were trimmed by 4 bases and 3 bases, with 16 bases remaining between them. CDR3 size: 15 residues. The CDR3 sequence is CASSVWGLRDYEQYF. For the CDR3, the DNA is TGTGCCAGCAGTGTTTGGGGGCTGCGGGACTACGAGCAGTACTTC.

V and J are TRBV6-6 and TRBJ2-7; 8 nucleotides agree with TRBD2. The CDR3 covers 13 residues. Trimming removed 0 bases from V and 12 bases from J; junction bases left unmatched: 7. The germline V gene has CDR1 MNHNY and CDR2 SVGAGI (reference sequence). The CDR3 DNA follows: TGTGCCAGCAGTTACTCGGACGGGGGGGAGAGGTACTTC. It is translated as CASSYSDGGERYF.

The chain combines TRBV2 with TRBJ2-7, with 9 bases fitting TRBD1. The germline gives CDR1 SNHLY, CDR2 FYNNEI. V lost 4 bases and J lost 6; bases outside the gene matches: 10. The CDR3 extends over 15 amino acids. CDR3 coding DNA: TGTGCCAGCAGTGCCGAACCGGGACAGGGCTTCGAGCAGTACTTC. Translation gives CASSAEPGQGFEQYF.

This clonotype was counted only a few times. The rearrangement uses TRBV7-2 and TRBJ2-1, with D unresolved. Germline-derived CDR1 and CDR2 are SGHTA and FQGNSA. This CDR3 is 13 amino acids long. V shed 5 bases and J shed 3 bases, with 8 bases lying between them. CDR3 bases: TGTGCCAGCAGCCCCGCCGTCTACAATGAGCAGTTCTTC. Translation gives CASSPAVYNEQFF.

V is TRBV24-1 and J is TRBJ2-5; 8 bases match TRBD1. The CDR3 contains 14 residues. The J segment lost 2 bases and the V segment lost 6 bases, leaving 4 bases of the junction unmatched. From germline, CDR1 is KGHDR and CDR2 SFDVKD. In nucleotides, the CDR3 is TGTGCCACCAGTCTGGGACAGGCTCAAGAGACCCAGTACTTC. Translated, it gives CATSLGQAQETQYF.

For the CDR3, the DNA is TGTGCCAGCAGCTTAGTGGCAGCCCTAGCGGGAGGGCCTGGCACCGGGGAGCTGTTTTTT. Translated: CASSLVAALAGGPGTGELFF. The chain has TRBV7-2 and TRBJ2-2, with 12 bases aligning to TRBD2. With 1 base clipped from V and 4 bases from J, the junction kept 13 bases outside the gene matches. This CDR3 is built from 20 residues. Per the germline V gene, CDR1 is SGHTA and CDR2 is FQGNSA.

This clonotype came up a few times. This rearrangement joins TRBV7-9 to TRBJ2-1; no clear D. This CDR3 is built from 14 residues. Trimming stripped 3 bases from V and 5 bases from J, with 11 bases between. In germline, CDR1 is SEHNR, CDR2 FQNEAQ (reference sequence). CDR3 loop: CASSFLITHNEQFF. CDR3 bases: TGTGCCAGCAGCTTCCTAATCACCCACAATGAGCAGTTCTTC.

This chain joins TRBV7-9 and TRBJ2-1, with 11 bases fitting TRBD1. The CDR3 runs to 15 residues. The V and J ends lost 5 bases and 8 bases, in that order; junction bases with no gene match: 8. CDR1 is SEHNR, CDR2 FQNEAQ, per germline (reference sequence). The DNA of the CDR3 is TGTGCCAGCAGCCTCTCCGGGACAGGGGGACATGAGCAGTTCTTC. It codes for CASSLSGTGGHEQFF.

The rearrangement links TRBV12-3 or TRBV12-4 to TRBJ2-5; 8 nucleotides agree with TRBD2. With 7 bases clipped from V and 1 base from J, the junction kept 17 bases outside the gene matches. This CDR3 contains 18 residues. CDR3 nucleotides: TGTGCCAGCACCTCCACTATCGGGAGGGCACCCCTCCAAGAGACCCAGTACTTC. Residues: CASTSTIGRAPLQETQYF.

The chain recombines TRBV7-8 with TRBJ2-2, with a tentative D call TRBD1 (7 bases). Germline V gene sequence: CDR1 SGHVS, CDR2 FQNEAQ. V was pared by 5 bases and J by 4 bases, with 20 bases between. The CDR3 length is 17 residues. The chain's CDR3 is CASSTGQGGRGTGELFF. CDR3 in DNA: TGTGCCAGCAGCACCGGCCAGGGGGGAAGGGGCACCGGGGAGCTGTTTTTT. Full variable domain (rest looked up from reference TRBV7-8 and TRBJ2-2): GAGVSQSPRYKVAKRGQDVALRCDPISGHVSLFWYQQALGQGPEFLTYFQNEAQLDKSGLPSDRFFAERPEGSVSTLKIQRTQQEDSAVYLCASSTGQGGRGTGELFFGEGSRLTVL.

V gene TRBV3-1 combines with J gene TRBJ2-3, with D possibly being TRBD1 (6 bases). CDR1 is LGHDT, CDR2 YNNKEL, per germline (reference sequence). The CDR3 is 12 amino acids. V lost 0 bases, J lost 9 bases, and 7 bases lay in between. CDR3: CASSQDRGTQYF. The CDR3 nucleotides are TGTGCCAGCAGCCAAGACAGGGGAACGCAGTATTTT.

The rearrangement uses TRBV24-1 and TRBJ1-2; D is undetermined. Looked up from germline, CDR1 is KGHDR and CDR2 is SFDVKD. The V and J ends lost 4 bases and 1 base respectively, with 9 bases between them. CDR3 length: 14 residues. The DNA for the CDR3 is TGTGCCACCAGTGAGTCCGGGATTAACTATGGCTACACCTTC. It encodes CATSESGINYGYTF.

This clonotype was observed a few times. The chain combines TRBV15 with TRBJ2-1; D is perhaps TRBD2 (5 bases). The CDR3 length is 13 residues. With 7 bases removed from V and 4 bases from J, the gap between germline ends came to 11 bases. Per the germline V gene, CDR1 is LNHNV and CDR2 is YYDKDF (reference sequence). The CDR3 bases are TGTGCCACCACGCGGGTCGGTTACAATGAGCAGTTCTTC. Translated, it gives CATTRVGYNEQFF.

The V and J genes are TRBV20-1 and TRBJ1-2; D call uncertain. V shed 3 bases and J shed 8 bases, with 13 bases lying between them. This CDR3 comprises 12 residues. CDR1 and CDR2 from the germline V gene are DFQATT and SNEGSKA (reference sequence). CDR3 in DNA: TGCAGTGCTAGGGCGTCGGGTGGGGGCTACACCTTC. Translated, it gives CSARASGGGYTF.

V gene TRBV20-1 combines with J gene TRBJ2-7; 8 bases are shared with TRBD2. The CDR3 extends over 15 amino acids. Per germline, CDR1 DFQATT and CDR2 SNEGSKA (reference sequence). The J segment lost 2 bases and the V segment lost 6 bases, leaving 12 bases of the junction unmatched. This chain's CDR3 is CSARPGTREPYEQYF. Written as DNA, the CDR3 is TGCAGTGCAAGACCCGGGACTAGAGAACCCTACGAGCAGTACTTC.

This clonotype was picked up many times. CDR3 loop: CASSLDSTDTQYF. The CDR3, as DNA: TGTGCCAGCAGCTTAGACAGCACAGATACGCAGTATTTT. The genes are TRBV7-2 and TRBJ2-3, with D uncertain. The germline V gene has CDR1 SGHTA and CDR2 FQGNSA. The V gene lost 1 base and the J gene lost 0 bases, with 2 bases spanning the gap. The length of the CDR3 is 13 residues. Complete variable domain (other parts from reference TRBV7-2 and TRBJ2-3): GAGVSQSPSNKVTEKGKDVELRCDPISGHTALYWYRQSLGQGLEFLIYFQGNSAPDKSGLPSDRFSAERTGGSVSTLTIQRTQQEDSAVYLCASSLDSTDTQYFGPGTRLTVL.

This clonotype was detected only a few times. This sequence joins TRBV2 and TRBJ2-3, with unresolved D. This CDR3 has 14 amino acids. V lost 3 bases and J 0 bases, leaving 7 bases between the germline ends. Germline V gene sequence: CDR1 SNHLY, CDR2 FYNNEI. DNA of the CDR3: TGTGCCAGCAGTGACCGAGTGAGCACAGATACGCAGTATTTT. Translating it yields CASSDRVSTDTQYF.

This rearrangement joins TRBV18 to TRBJ2-7, with D perhaps matching TRBD2 (6 bases). Germline CDR1 and CDR2: KGHSH and LQKENI. V lost 6 bases to trimming and J lost 0 bases, with 27 bases between them. This CDR3 region has 19 residues. As DNA, the CDR3 is TGTGCCAGCTCGGGATACTCCCAAGGTCAGCGGGTGAGCTCCTACGAGCAGTACTTC. Translating it yields CASSGYSQGQRVSSYEQYF.

A few counts support this clonotype. V gene TRBV7-9 combines with J gene TRBJ2-7; 9 bases line up with TRBD2. J was trimmed by 2 bases and V by 5 bases; bases with no gene match: 10. CDR3 length: 16 residues. The germline gives CDR1 SEHNR, CDR2 FQNEAQ (reference sequence). DNA of the CDR3: TGTGCCAGCAGCACCGCCTCTAGCGGGAATACCTACGAGCAGTACTTC. It translates to CASSTASSGNTYEQYF.

The chain employs TRBV7-2 and TRBJ2-3; TRBD2 is a possible D gene (7 bases). Germline V gives CDR1 SGHTA, CDR2 FQGNSA. The ends were cut back, 4 bases at V and 3 bases at J, with 14 bases in the middle. The CDR3 totals 15 residues. The CDR3 DNA reads as TGTGCCAGCAGCTCGCCAGGGGAGGGGACAGATACGCAGTATTTT. Its translation: CASSSPGEGTDTQYF.

CDR3 coding DNA: TGTGCCAGCATGGTAGGGCCGCGGACAGGCGATCAGCCCCAGCATTTT. Its protein is CASMVGPRTGDQPQHF. The gene calls are TRBV28 and TRBJ1-5, with 7 positions matching TRBD1. The CDR3 sequence is 16 residues long. Trimming cost V 7 bases and J 5 bases; bases outside gene matches: 14. The V gene's germline CDR1 is MDHEN and CDR2 SYDVKM. The full variable domain, in which reference TRBV28 and TRBJ1-5 provide the parts outside the CDR3, is DVKVTQSSRYLVKRTGEKVFLECVQDMDHENMFWYRQDPGLGLRLIYFSYDVKMKEKGDIPEGYSVSREKKERFSLILESASTNQTSMYLCASMVGPRTGDQPQHFGDGTRLSIL.